This TCR beta chain was identified during a study of blood T cell repertoires in COVID-19. Across the study: Samples came from the United States, Italy and Spain, spanning acute and convalescent COVID-19.

Ages ranged from about 18 to 89 years, with residence in about 24 US areas. Cohort assignment relied on participant-reported clinical history. How the authors handled the data: Nucleated cell counts were estimated from reference gene primer amplification. Assay: immunoSEQ multiplex PCR; the TCRdb copy retains only in-frame clones and omits some. That table gives V, J and clone size, and the DNA gave D and trimming. The data hold a few hundred thousand clones, with more than 80% observed a single time. The length of the CDR3 is 14 residues. Per the germline V gene, CDR1 is SGHRS and CDR2 is YFSETQ. Trimming stripped 3 bases from V and 4 bases from J, with 13 bases between.

J is TRBJ1-1 and V is TRBV5-1; tentative D call: TRBD1 (5 bases). This clonotype was sampled from a man aged 18 to 29 who had recovered from COVID-19. Sequenced input: PBMCs or T cells enriched from blood (not recorded which). The CDR3 sequence: CASSSLVGGTEAFF. The DNA for the CDR3 is TGCGCCAGCAGCTCCCTCGTGGGGGGCACTGAAGCTTTCTTT.